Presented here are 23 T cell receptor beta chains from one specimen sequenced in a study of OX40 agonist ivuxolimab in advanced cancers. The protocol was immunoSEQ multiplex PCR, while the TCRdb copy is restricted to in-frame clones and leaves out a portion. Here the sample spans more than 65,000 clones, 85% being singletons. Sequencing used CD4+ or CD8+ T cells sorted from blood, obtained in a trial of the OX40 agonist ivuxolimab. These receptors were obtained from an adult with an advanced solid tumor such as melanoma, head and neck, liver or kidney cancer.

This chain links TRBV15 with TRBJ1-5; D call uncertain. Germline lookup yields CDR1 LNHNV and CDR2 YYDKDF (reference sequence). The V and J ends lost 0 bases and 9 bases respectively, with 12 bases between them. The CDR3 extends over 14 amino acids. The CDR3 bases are TGTGCCACCAGCAGAGATTTCGGGCCCGGGCCCCAGCATTTT. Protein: CATSRDFGPGPQHF.

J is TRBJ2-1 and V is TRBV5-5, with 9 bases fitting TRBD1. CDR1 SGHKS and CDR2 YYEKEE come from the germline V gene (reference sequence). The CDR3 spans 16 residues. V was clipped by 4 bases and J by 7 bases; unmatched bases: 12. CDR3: CASSLPTGGLWNEQFF. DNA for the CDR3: TGTGCCAGCAGCCTCCCGACAGGGGGATTGTGGAATGAGCAGTTCTTC.

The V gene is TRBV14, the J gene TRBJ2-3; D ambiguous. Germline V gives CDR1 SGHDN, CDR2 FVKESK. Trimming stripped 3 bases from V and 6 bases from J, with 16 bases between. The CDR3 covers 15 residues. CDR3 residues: CASSQVGPLVDTQYF. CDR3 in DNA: TGTGCCAGCAGCCAGGTCGGGCCCCTCGTGGATACGCAGTATTTT.

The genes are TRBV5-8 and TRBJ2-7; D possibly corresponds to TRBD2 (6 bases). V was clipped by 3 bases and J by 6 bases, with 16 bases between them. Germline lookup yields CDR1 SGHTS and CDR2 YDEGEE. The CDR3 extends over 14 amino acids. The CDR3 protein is CASSSLFRGGEQYF. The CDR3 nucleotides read TGTGCCAGCAGCTCCCTTTTTCGGGGAGGCGAGCAGTACTTC.

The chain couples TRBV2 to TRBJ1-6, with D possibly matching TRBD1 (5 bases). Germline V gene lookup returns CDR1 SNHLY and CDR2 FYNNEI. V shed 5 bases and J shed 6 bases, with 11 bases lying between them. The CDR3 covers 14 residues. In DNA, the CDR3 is TGTGCCAGCAGTTGGACAAAAAGTAATTCACCCCTCCACTTT. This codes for CASSWTKSNSPLHF.

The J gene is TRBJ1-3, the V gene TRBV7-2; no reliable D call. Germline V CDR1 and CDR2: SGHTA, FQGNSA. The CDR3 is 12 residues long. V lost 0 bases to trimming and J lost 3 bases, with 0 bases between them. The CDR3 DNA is TGTGCCAGCAGCTTAGCTGGAAACACCATATATTTT. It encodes CASSLAGNTIYF.

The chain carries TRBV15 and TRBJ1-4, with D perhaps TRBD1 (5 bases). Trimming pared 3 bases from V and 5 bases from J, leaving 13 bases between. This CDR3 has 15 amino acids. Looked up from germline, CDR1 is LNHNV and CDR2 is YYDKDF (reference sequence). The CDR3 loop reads CATSRGTGMNEKLFF. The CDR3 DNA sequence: TGTGCCACCAGCAGGGGGACCGGGATGAATGAAAAACTGTTTTTT.

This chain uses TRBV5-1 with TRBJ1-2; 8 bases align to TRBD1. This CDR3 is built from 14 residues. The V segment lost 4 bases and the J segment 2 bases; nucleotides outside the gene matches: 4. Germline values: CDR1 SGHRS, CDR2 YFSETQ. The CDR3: CASSRDRQNYGYTF. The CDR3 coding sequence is TGCGCCAGCAGCCGGGACAGGCAGAACTATGGCTACACCTTC.

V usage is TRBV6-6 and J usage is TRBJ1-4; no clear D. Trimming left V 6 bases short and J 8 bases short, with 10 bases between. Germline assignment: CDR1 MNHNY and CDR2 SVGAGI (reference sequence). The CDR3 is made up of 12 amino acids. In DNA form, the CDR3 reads TGTGCCAGCAGCGGAGGTGGGGAAAAACTGTTTTTT. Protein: CASSGGGEKLFF.

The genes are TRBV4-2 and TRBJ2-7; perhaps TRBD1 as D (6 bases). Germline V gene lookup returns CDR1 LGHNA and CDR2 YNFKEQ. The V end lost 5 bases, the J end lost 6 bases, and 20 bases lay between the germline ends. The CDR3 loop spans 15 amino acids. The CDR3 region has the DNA TGTGCCAGCAGCTTGGTACAGGGCTCCGGAGGCGAGCAGTACTTC. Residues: CASSLVQGSGGEQYF.

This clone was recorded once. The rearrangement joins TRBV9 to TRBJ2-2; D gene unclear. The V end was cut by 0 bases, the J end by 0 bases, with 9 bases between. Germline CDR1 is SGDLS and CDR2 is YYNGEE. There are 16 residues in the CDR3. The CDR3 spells CASSVARRANTGELFF. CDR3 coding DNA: TGTGCCAGCAGCGTAGCGAGGCGAGCGAACACCGGGGAGCTGTTTTTT.

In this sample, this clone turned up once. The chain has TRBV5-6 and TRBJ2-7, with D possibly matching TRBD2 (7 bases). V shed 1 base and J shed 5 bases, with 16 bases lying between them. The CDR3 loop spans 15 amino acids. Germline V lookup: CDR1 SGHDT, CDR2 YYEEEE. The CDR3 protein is CASSLHYGGQDEQYF. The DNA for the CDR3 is TGTGCCAGCAGCTTGCACTACGGGGGGCAGGACGAGCAGTACTTC.

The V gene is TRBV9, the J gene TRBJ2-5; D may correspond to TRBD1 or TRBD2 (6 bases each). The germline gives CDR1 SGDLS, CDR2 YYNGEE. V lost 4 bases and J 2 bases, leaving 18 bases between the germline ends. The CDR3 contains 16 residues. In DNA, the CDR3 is TGTGCCAGCAGCCCACCTACCGGGGGCTTACAAGAGACCCAGTACTTC. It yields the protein CASSPPTGGLQETQYF.

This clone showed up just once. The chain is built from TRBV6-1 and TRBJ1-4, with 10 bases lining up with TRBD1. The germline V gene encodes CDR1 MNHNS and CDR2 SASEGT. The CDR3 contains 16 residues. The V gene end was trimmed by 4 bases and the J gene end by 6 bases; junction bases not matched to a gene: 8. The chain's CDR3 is CASSVMIGTGDEKLFF. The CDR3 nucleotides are TGTGCCAGCAGTGTAATGATCGGGACAGGGGATGAAAAACTGTTTTTT.

The CDR3 DNA is TGCAGCGTTGAAGTCCCGGGACAGGGCAGAACTGAAGCTTTCTTT. Protein product: CSVEVPGQGRTEAFF. The genes are TRBV29-1 and TRBJ1-1; TRBD1 aligns across 9 bases. Trimming removed 1 base from V and 5 bases from J; junction bases left unmatched: 8. The CDR3 is 15 residues long. The germline CDR1 and CDR2 sequences are SQVTM and ANQGSEA.

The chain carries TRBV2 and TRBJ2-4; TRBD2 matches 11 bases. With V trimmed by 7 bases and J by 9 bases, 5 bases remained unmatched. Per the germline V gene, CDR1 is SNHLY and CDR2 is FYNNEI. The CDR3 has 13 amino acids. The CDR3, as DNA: TGTGCCAGCACAGCTAGCGGGGGGATCATTCAGTACTTC. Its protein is CASTASGGIIQYF.

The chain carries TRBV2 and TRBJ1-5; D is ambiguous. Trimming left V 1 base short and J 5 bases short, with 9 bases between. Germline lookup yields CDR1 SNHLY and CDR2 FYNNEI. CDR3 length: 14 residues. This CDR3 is CASSEGQAYQPQHF. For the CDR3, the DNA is TGTGCCAGCAGTGAAGGGCAGGCCTATCAGCCCCAGCATTTT.

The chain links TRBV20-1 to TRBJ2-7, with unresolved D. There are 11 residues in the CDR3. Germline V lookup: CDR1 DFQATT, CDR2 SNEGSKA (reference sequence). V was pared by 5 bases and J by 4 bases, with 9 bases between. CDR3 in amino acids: CSAGQGYEQYF. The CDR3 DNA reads TGCAGTGCTGGTCAAGGGTACGAGCAGTACTTC.

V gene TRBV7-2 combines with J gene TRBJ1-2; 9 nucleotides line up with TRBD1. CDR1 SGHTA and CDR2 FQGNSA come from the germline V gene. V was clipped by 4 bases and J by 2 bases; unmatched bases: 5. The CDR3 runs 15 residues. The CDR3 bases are TGTGCCAGCAGCTCCTCCGGGACAGGGAACTATGGCTACACCTTC. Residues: CASSSSGTGNYGYTF.

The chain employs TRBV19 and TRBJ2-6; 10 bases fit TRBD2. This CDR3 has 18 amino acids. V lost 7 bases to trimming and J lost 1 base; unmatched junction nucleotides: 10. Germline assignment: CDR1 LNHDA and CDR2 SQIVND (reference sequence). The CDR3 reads CASTALAGAASGANVLTF. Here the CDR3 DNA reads TGTGCCAGTACCGCTCTAGCGGGAGCAGCATCTGGGGCCAACGTCCTGACTTTC.

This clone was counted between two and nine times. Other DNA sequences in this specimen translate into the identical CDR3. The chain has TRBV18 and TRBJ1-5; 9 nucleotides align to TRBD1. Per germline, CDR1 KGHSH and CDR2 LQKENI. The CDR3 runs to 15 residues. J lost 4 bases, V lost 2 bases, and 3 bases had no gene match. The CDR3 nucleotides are TGTGCCAGCTCACCAGACAGGGGGGGTAATCAGCCCCAGCATTTT. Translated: CASSPDRGGNQPQHF. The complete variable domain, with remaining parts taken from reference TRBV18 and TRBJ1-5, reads NAGVMQNPRHLVRRRGQEARLRCSPMKGHSHVYWYRQLPEEGLKFMVYLQKENIIDESGMPKERFSAEFPKEGPSILRIQQVVRGDSAAYFCASSPDRGGNQPQHFGDGTRLSIL.

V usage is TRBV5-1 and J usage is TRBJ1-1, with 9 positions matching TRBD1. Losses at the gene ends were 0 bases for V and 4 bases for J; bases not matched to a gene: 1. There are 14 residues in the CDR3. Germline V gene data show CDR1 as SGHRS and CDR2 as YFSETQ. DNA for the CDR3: TGCGCCAGCAGCTTGGGACAGGGGGGCACTGAAGCTTTCTTT. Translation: CASSLGQGGTEAFF.

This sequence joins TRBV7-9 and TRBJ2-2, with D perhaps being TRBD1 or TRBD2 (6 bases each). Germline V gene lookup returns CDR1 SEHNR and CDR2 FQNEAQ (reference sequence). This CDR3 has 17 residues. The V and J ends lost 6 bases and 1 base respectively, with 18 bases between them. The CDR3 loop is CASRTLTGGRNTGELFF. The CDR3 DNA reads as TGTGCCAGCAGGACCCTAACCGGGGGCCGGAACACCGGGGAGCTGTTTTTT. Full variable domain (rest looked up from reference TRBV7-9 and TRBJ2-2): DTGVSQNPRHKITKRGQNVTFRCDPISEHNRLYWYRQTLGQGPEFLTYFQNEAQLEKSRLLSDRFSAERPKGSFSTLEIQRTEQGDSAMYLCASRTLTGGRNTGELFFGEGSRLTVL.